The clone carrying this T cell receptor beta chain has only a few counts. Antigen: not known. The data stem from a study of T cell repertoires in cytomegalovirus infection. Study-wide background: Indications of both CMV infection and matching HLA type were provided by public TCR beta signatures. Study-level results: Summed public TCR beta family frequency identified CMV carriers bearing the relevant HLA.

CDR3 length: 15 amino acids. Germline V gene data show CDR1 as LNHDA and CDR2 as SQIVND (reference sequence). Trimming removed 4 bases from V and 8 bases from J, with 18 bases in between. Using its own MiXCR run on the reads, TCRdb lists one record per CDR3 protein. Of about 230,000 distinct CDR3 sequences listed, roughly 23% were seen once; the top ten hold roughly 20%. The sequence was obtained from a human donor in good health (CMV status not recorded). Some clones in this sample may be carry-over from other donors' samples. The gene calls are TRBV19 and TRBJ2-1; the D gene is possibly TRBD1 (6 bases). Sequencing was done on a sample of CD8+ T cells from PBMCs. The DNA for the CDR3 is TGTGCCAGTAGTACGTGGGGACATCAGGCCGATGAGCAGTTCTTC. It encodes CASSTWGHQADEQFF.